A selection of T cell receptor beta chains follows, all from one sample in a study of blood T cell repertoires in COVID-19. Measured with immunoSEQ multiplex PCR; TCRdb has only the in-frame clones, and not every one. The data show about 300,000 clones, nearly 90% seen once. Sequencing was carried out using PBMCs or T cells enriched from blood (not recorded which). The receptors stem from a woman in her forties or fifties who had been exposed to COVID-19. Both conserved end residues are part of each CDR3. The D gene is left open where the match is weak. Size tells how often a clone was seen (once, few, many) or the class of an expanded clone, and some rows leave it out.

CDR3nt	CDR3aa	v_gene	j_gene	d_gene	abundance
TGTGCCAGCAGCTCCTCGGGACTAGCTGACGAGCAGTACTTC	CASSSSGLADEQYF	TRBV5-4	TRBJ2-7	TRBD2	.
TGTGCCAGCAGCGCCGCAGGGTCCGACGAGCAGTACTTC	CASSAAGSDEQYF	TRBV5-4	TRBJ2-7	.	.
TGTGCCAGCAGTAACCCAGGGGTTCAAGAGACCCAGTACTTC	CASSNPGVQETQYF	TRBV6-5	TRBJ2-5	.	.
TGTGCCAGCCGGGGTATGGTAAATAGCAATCAGCCCCAGCATTTT	CASRGMVNSNQPQHF	TRBV27	TRBJ1-5	.	.
TGTGCCAGCGCCGGGACAGTCCTCTATGGCTACACCTTC	CASAGTVLYGYTF	TRBV19	TRBJ1-2	TRBD1	.
TGTGCCAGCAGTGAAGCCCCCGGGACAGGCAATCAGCCCCAGCATTTT	CASSEAPGTGNQPQHF	TRBV6-1	TRBJ1-5	TRBD1	.
TGTGCCAGCAGTTTCCAGGGGGCCACCGGGGAGCTGTTTTTT	CASSFQGATGELFF	TRBV27	TRBJ2-2	TRBD1	.
TGTGCCTGGAGTGCCCCTCGGACAGGGGGGATTGAGCAGTTCTTC	CAWSAPRTGGIEQFF	TRBV30	TRBJ2-1	TRBD1	.
TGTGCCACCAGTGATCATGACAGACCTAATGAAAAACTGTTTTTT	CATSDHDRPNEKLFF	TRBV24-1	TRBJ1-4	.	.
TGTGCCAGCTATTCGCGCAATGAGCAGTTCTTC	CASYSRNEQFF	TRBV6-5	TRBJ2-1	.	.
TGTGCCAGCAAGGCGGAGGGGGCCAAAAACATTCAGTACTTC	CASKAEGAKNIQYF	TRBV11-1	TRBJ2-4	.	.
TGTGCCAGCAGCCCATATTCGGGGATCGCTAACTATGGCTACACCTTC	CASSPYSGIANYGYTF	TRBV14	TRBJ1-2	.	once
TGCGCCAGCAGGCAGACAGGGAGTGGCACTGAAGCTTTCTTT	CASRQTGSGTEAFF	TRBV10-2	TRBJ1-1	TRBD1	.
TGTGCCAGCAGTTCATGGACAGGGGGCTCCGAAAAACTGTTTTTT	CASSSWTGGSEKLFF	TRBV27	TRBJ1-4	TRBD1	.
TGTGCCAGCAGCTCGAACGCAGGGGGCTCCTACGAGCAGTACTTC	CASSSNAGGSYEQYF	TRBV5-6	TRBJ2-7	TRBD1	.
TGCAGTGCTAGCGACGAGGGTCATCGAGATTTT	CSASDEGHRDF	TRBV20-1	TRBJ1-5	.	.
TGTGCCAGCAGCTTCTCGCAGGGGGCCAGCACAGATACGCAGTATTTT	CASSFSQGASTDTQYF	TRBV11-3	TRBJ2-3	TRBD1	.
TGTGCCAGCAGCTTCACAGGGGTTATGCAGTACTTC	CASSFTGVMQYF	TRBV7-2	TRBJ2-7	TRBD1	.
TGTGCCAGCAGCCAATTAGATAACTATGGCTACACCTTC	CASSQLDNYGYTF	TRBV14	TRBJ1-2	.	few
TGTGCCAGCAGCCCCGACACCGGGACTAGCGGACAAGAGACCCAGTACTTC	CASSPDTGTSGQETQYF	TRBV7-2	TRBJ2-5	TRBD2	.
TGTGCCAGCACCCAAGGACGGACAAATTCACCCCTCCACTTT	CASTQGRTNSPLHF	TRBV6-5	TRBJ1-6	.	.
TGTGCCAGCAGTTTATCCCCGGGACAGGGGGATGGCTACACCTTC	CASSLSPGQGDGYTF	TRBV28	TRBJ1-2	TRBD1	few
TGTGCCAGCGCCGACTATGGCGGGGCCCCCTTCTACGAGCAGTACTTC	CASADYGGAPFYEQYF	TRBV2	TRBJ2-7	.	.
TGTGCCAGCAGCACCACGACGGGGGTTAATTCACCCCTCCACTTT	CASSTTTGVNSPLHF	TRBV9	TRBJ1-6	.	.
TGTGCCAGCAGTGTACAGGGAGACTATGGCTACACCTTC	CASSVQGDYGYTF	TRBV28	TRBJ1-2	.	once
TGTGCCAGCAGTGCCAACGTGGGGACAGGGCTTCCTAGCAATCAGCCCCAGCATTTT	CASSANVGTGLPSNQPQHF	TRBV28	TRBJ1-5	TRBD1	.
TGTGCCAGCAGTCCGAGAGACAGTTACTCTGGAAACACCATATATTTT	CASSPRDSYSGNTIYF	TRBV27	TRBJ1-3	.	.
TGCGCCAGCAGCTTTACAGGGAGTGGAAACACCATATATTTT	CASSFTGSGNTIYF	TRBV4-1	TRBJ1-3	.	.
TGTGCCAGCAGCAAGAGCGGGGGGGCAACCGGGGAGCTGTTTTTT	CASSKSGGATGELFF	TRBV27	TRBJ2-2	TRBD2	few
TGCGCCAGCAGCTCGGGACAGGGGGATAATTCACCCCTCCACTTT	CASSSGQGDNSPLHF	TRBV5-1	TRBJ1-6	TRBD1	.
TGTGCTAGGGGGGGCCCCGACAGGGAAGCTAACTATGGCTACACCTTC	CARGGPDREANYGYTF	TRBV12-5	TRBJ1-2	TRBD1	.
TGTGCCACAACAGGGGGCGTGGGTGAAAAACTGTTTTTT	CATTGGVGEKLFF	TRBV12-3/TRBV12-4	TRBJ1-4	TRBD1	.
TGTGCCAGCAGCTTGGGAGCCCGAAGAGCCTACGAGCAGTACTTC	CASSLGARRAYEQYF	TRBV5-6	TRBJ2-7	.	.
TGTGCCAGCAGCCCGCCTAATCCTGGCGGCTCTGAAGCTTTCTTT	CASSPPNPGGSEAFF	TRBV3-1/TRBV3-2	TRBJ1-1	.	.
TGTGCCAGCTCACCCCAGGCCAACAGGGGGCAATTCGAAAAACTGTTTTTT	CASSPQANRGQFEKLFF	TRBV18	TRBJ1-4	TRBD1	.
TGCGCCAGCAGCTTGGTGGGGAGCTCCTACAATGAGCAGTTCTTC	CASSLVGSSYNEQFF	TRBV5-1	TRBJ2-1	.	.
TGTGCCAGCAGCTTCGGTCAGAGGGGAAACACCATATATTTT	CASSFGQRGNTIYF	TRBV7-9	TRBJ1-3	.	.
TGTGCCAGCAGCCCCCGGCTAGCGGGGCTGGACACCGGGGAGCTGTTTTTT	CASSPRLAGLDTGELFF	TRBV3-1/TRBV3-2	TRBJ2-2	TRBD2	once
TGTGCCAGTAACTGGGGACAGGCTAACTATGGCTACACCTTC	CASNWGQANYGYTF	TRBV19	TRBJ1-2	TRBD1	.
TGCGCCAGCAGCTTACCTAGCACGGACTATGGCTACACCTTC	CASSLPSTDYGYTF	TRBV5-1	TRBJ1-2	.	once
TGCGCCAGCAGCTTGTGGAGCCGGAACACTGAAGCTTTCTTT	CASSLWSRNTEAFF	TRBV5-1	TRBJ1-1	.	few
TGTGCCAGCAGGGGGACAGGAAACACTGAAGCTTTCTTT	CASRGTGNTEAFF	TRBV6-5	TRBJ1-1	TRBD1	.
TGTGCCAGCAGCGGAGAGTCTGCGGGGAGGGTGACCCAGTACTTC	CASSGESAGRVTQYF	TRBV7-9	TRBJ2-5	TRBD2	.
TGTGCCAGCAGCTTGTCTAGCGGGGGGGCCTACAATGAGCAGTTCTTC	CASSLSSGGAYNEQFF	TRBV7-2	TRBJ2-1	TRBD2	.
TGCAGTGCTAGTATTGAGGGCGGAAAACTGTTTTTT	CSASIEGGKLFF	TRBV20-1	TRBJ1-4	.	.
TGTGCCAGCAGCCCTGGGGGGTCCCTTTTTAAACTGTTTTTT	CASSPGGSLFKLFF	TRBV28	TRBJ1-4	.	.
TGTGCCAGCAGCTTAGCCGGGACTAGCGGGGCAGGGACCCAGTACTTC	CASSLAGTSGAGTQYF	TRBV7-2	TRBJ2-5	TRBD2	once
TGCGCCAGCAGCTTGATCCTAGGCGGGGAGCTGTTTTTT	CASSLILGGELFF	TRBV5-1	TRBJ2-2	.	.
TGCGCCAGCAGCCAACCTGGACAGGGCTCTGAAAAACTGTTTTTT	CASSQPGQGSEKLFF	TRBV4-1	TRBJ1-4	TRBD1	.
TGTGCCAGCAGCTTAGTACTAGCCATCCAAGAGACCCAGTACTTC	CASSLVLAIQETQYF	TRBV7-2	TRBJ2-5	.	.
TGTGCCACCAGTGATTCCCGGACAAGTTTTGGTGAAAAACTGTTTTTT	CATSDSRTSFGEKLFF	TRBV24-1	TRBJ1-4	.	.
TGTGCCAGCAATCGACAGGCCGAGGGTGGCTACACCTTC	CASNRQAEGGYTF	TRBV9	TRBJ1-2	.	.